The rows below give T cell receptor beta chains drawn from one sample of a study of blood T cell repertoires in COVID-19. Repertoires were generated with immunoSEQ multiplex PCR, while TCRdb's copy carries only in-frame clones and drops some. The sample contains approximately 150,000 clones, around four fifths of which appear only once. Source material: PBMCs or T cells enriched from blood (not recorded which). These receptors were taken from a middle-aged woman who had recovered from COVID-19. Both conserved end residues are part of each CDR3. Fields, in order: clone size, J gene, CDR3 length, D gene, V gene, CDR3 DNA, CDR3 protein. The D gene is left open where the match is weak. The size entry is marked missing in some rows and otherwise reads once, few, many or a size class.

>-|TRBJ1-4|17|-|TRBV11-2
TGTGCCAGCAGCTCAACTTTCCGGGGGGGGACTAATGAAAAACTGTTTTTT
CASSSTFRGGTNEKLFF
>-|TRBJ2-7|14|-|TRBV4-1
TGCGCCAGCAGCCAAGAACACCCCTCCCTTTGGCAGTACTTC
CASSQEHPSLWQYF
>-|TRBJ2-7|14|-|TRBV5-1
TGCGCCAGCAGCTTGGGAGGTAGTACCTACGAGCAGTACTTC
CASSLGGSTYEQYF
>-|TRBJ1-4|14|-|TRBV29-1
TGCAGCTACTCGGAGGGGACAACTAATGAAAAACTGTTTTTT
CSYSEGTTNEKLFF
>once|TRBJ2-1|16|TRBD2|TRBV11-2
TGTGCCAGCAGCTTATGGGCTCCTAGCGGGAGTACTGAGCAGTTCTTC
CASSLWAPSGSTEQFF
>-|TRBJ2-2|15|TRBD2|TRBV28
TGTGCCAGCAGAGAACTAGCGGGGGCCCACGGGGAGCTGTTTTTT
CASRELAGAHGELFF
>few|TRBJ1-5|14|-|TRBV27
TGTGCCAGCAGTTTAGCGCCGGGGGGGCAGCCCCAGCATTTT
CASSLAPGGQPQHF
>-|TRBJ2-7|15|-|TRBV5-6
TGTGCCAGCAGCTCCCCTACTAGTAAAGCCTACGAGCAGTACTTC
CASSSPTSKAYEQYF
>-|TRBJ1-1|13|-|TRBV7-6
TGTGCCAGCAGCTTAGCCGGGAACACTGAAGCTTTCTTT
CASSLAGNTEAFF
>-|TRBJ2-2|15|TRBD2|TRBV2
TGTGCCAGCAGTACACTAGCGGGAGACACCGGGGAGCTGTTTTTT
CASSTLAGDTGELFF
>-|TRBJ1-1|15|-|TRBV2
TGTGCCAGCAGTGAAACGGTGCCAGGGAACACTGAAGCTTTCTTT
CASSETVPGNTEAFF
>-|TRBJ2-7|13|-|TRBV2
TGTGCCAGCAGGGAAGGCGAGGCCTACGAGCAGTACTTC
CASREGEAYEQYF
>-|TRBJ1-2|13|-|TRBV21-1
TGTGCCAGCAGCCCCCCCGCGGGCTATGGCTACACCTTC
CASSPPAGYGYTF
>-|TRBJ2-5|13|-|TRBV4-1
TGCGCCAGCAGCCAAGGAGTGGTAGAGACCCAGTACTTC
CASSQGVVETQYF
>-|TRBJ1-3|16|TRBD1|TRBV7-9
TGTGCCAGCAGCTCTCCAGGCGCGACAGGGGGAAACACCATATATTTT
CASSSPGATGGNTIYF
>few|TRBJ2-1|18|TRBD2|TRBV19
TGTGCCAGTAGTACTACCTTAGCGGGAGGGGTATCCTACAATGAGCAGTTCTTC
CASSTTLAGGVSYNEQFF
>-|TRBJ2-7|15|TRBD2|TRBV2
TGTGCCAGCCGGGGGGCTAGCGGGGCCACCTACGAGCAGTACTTC
CASRGASGATYEQYF
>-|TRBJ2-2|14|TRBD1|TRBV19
TGTGCCAGTAGTGTTACAGGGGGCTTAGGGGAGCTGTTTTTT
CASSVTGGLGELFF
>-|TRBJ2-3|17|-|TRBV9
TGTGCCAGCAGCGTAGCCGGAGGGTTGTGGGGTACAGATACGCAGTATTTT
CASSVAGGLWGTDTQYF
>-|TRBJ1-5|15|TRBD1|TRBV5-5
TGTGCCAGCAGCCTGCAGACAGGGGGGAATCAGCCCCAGCATTTT
CASSLQTGGNQPQHF
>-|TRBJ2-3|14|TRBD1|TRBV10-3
TGTGCCATGGACGAGGGACAGGGAATGGATACGCAGTATTTT
CAMDEGQGMDTQYF
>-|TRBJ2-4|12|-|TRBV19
TGTGCTACAGCGGGAGCCAAAAACATTCAGTACTTC
CATAGAKNIQYF
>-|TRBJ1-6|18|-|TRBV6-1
TGTGCCAGCAGTGAATTTGGTGACAGAAGCTCCTATAATTCACCCCTCCACTTT
CASSEFGDRSSYNSPLHF